This T cell receptor beta chain was sequenced during a study of cytotoxic CD8 clonotypes in ibrutinib-treated CLL. Study background: Partial responders roughly 25, complete 2; 12 progressed and around 15 stayed in remission by median roughly 73 months.

Depth targeted 1 in 200,000 to 1 in 1 million T cells, averaging approximately 10x coverage per clonotype. The assay was immunoSEQ multiplex PCR, and TCRdb's table has in-frame clones only and misses some. The table lists about 150,000 clones, over 60% of them singletons. Note on this clone: Its target is unknown.

Broader study findings: Progressing patients had sampling times that differed from those of sustained-remission patients. Clonality at baseline surpassed age-matched healthy donors and tracked circulating CD8+ T-cell counts.

V was clipped by 4 bases and J by 1 base, with 12 bases between them. Looked up from germline, CDR1 is SNHLY and CDR2 is FYNNEI. The CDR3 sequence is 15 residues long. V gene TRBV2 combines with J gene TRBJ2-3; D possibly corresponds to TRBD2 (6 bases). The starting material was PBMCs, obtained after 12 months of ibrutinib treatment. This sequence was found in a human donor with chronic lymphocytic leukemia. The CDR3 DNA is TGTGCCAGCAGTGTGGCGGGGCCGCGCACAGATACGCAGTATTTT. This translates into CASSVAGPRTDTQYF.